Listed here is a single T cell receptor beta chain. Its cognate antigen is unknown. The run depth of the assay was deep. TCRdb's copy holds only in-frame clones and misses some; the assay was immunoSEQ multiplex PCR. The table has under 600,000 clones, 97% seen once. This CDR3 region has 14 residues. Germline V gene sequence: CDR1 MDHEN, CDR2 SYDVKM. Trimming cost V 6 bases and J 5 bases; bases outside gene matches: 8. The record originates from a study of shared clonotypes between healthy human individuals. Study-wide points: Relative to memory subsets, naive subsets generally showed larger estimated richness.

The chain is built from TRBV28 and TRBJ2-7, with 9 bases lining up with TRBD1. The specimen sequenced was naive CD4+ T cells sorted from blood. Subset of the sample: CD45RA+ positively selected. The TCR was taken from a woman aged 25 to 39 in good health. CDR3 loop: CASRTMGQGHEQYF. DNA of the CDR3: TGTGCCAGCAGGACTATGGGACAGGGTCACGAGCAGTACTTC.